This TCR beta chain was profiled in a study of blood T cell repertoires in COVID-19. Study details: The United States, Italy and Spain provided the acute and convalescent COVID-19 samples. The cDNA or gDNA used as material had been derived from T cells, B-cell-depleted T cells, or PBMCs.

The assay was immunoSEQ multiplex PCR, and TCRdb's table has in-frame clones only and misses some. Among 65,000 to 100,000 clones listed, just over 85% were seen once. The CDR3 consists of 18 residues. With 0 bases clipped from V and 8 bases from J, the junction kept 14 bases outside the gene matches. The germline V gene has CDR1 SGHKS and CDR2 YYEKEE (reference sequence). Sample: peripheral blood. The chain is built from TRBV5-5 and TRBJ2-1; 10 bases line up with TRBD2. This clonotype was sampled from a woman older than 75 with acute or convalescent COVID-19. CDR3: CASSLGARGLAGAYEQFF. The DNA of the CDR3 is TGTGCCAGCAGCTTGGGGGCCCGGGGGCTAGCGGGAGCGTATGAGCAGTTCTTC.